The 18 T cell receptor beta chains below all came from one sample that was sequenced in a study of tumor-infiltrating lymphocytes in primary liver carcinoma. Using a constant-region primer together with ProtoScript II reverse transcriptase, TCR beta cDNA was made from approximately 500 ng of total RNA. Libraries of TCR beta came from three nested multiplex PCR rounds with slightly modified ARM-PCR. In the first two PCR rounds, TRBV1-TRBV30 forward primers were paired with a C-beta reverse primer, and each round lasted roughly 9 cycles. TCRdb redid the calling of the multiplex PCR reads with MiXCR, one entry per CDR3 protein. Seen here are more than 75,000 distinct CDR3 sequences, 72% observed once, and the top ten hold roughly a fifth. The tissue used was unsorted bulk material of about 19-34 mg. RNA and DNA were co-extracted from it with the AllPrep DNA/RNA mini kit. Source material: liver tumor tissue from sampling region 1. Described subset: tumor region T1, superior pole. These receptors were taken from a man between 40 and 49 years old with primary liver carcinoma and hepatitis B virus infection.

The chain couples TRBV4-1 to TRBJ2-5; D not certain. Germline-derived CDR1 and CDR2 are MGHRA and YSYEKL. The CDR3 has 13 residues. The germline V and J ends were trimmed by 1 base and 9 bases, with 12 bases remaining between them. CDR3 bases: TGCGCCAGCAGCCAAGGACTGTGTGAGGCCCAGTACTTC. This translates into CASSQGLCEAQYF.

This clonotype was found a few times. This chain joins TRBV28 and TRBJ2-7; 7 nucleotides match TRBD2. Looked up from germline, CDR1 is MDHEN and CDR2 is SYDVKM. The CDR3 spans 13 residues. J was trimmed by 1 base and V by 6 bases; bases with no gene match: 3. CDR3 residues: CASSPGGSYEQYF. The CDR3 DNA sequence: TGTGCCAGCAGCCCGGGGGGTTCCTACGAGCAGTACTTC.

A word on this clonotype: A junction end diverges from the germline sequence, so it may reflect a read error. This chain links TRBV5-4 with TRBJ1-5, with 8 bases identical to TRBD1. The germline V gene has CDR1 SGHNT and CDR2 YYREEE (reference sequence). The CDR3 has 14 residues. This CDR3 is CVSSLQGDGQPQHF. CDR3 coding DNA: TGTGTCAGCAGCTTACAGGGGGATGGTCAGCCCCAGCATTTT.

Points on this clonotype: A read error may be the cause here, since a much bigger clone is one base away. This chain links TRBV30 with TRBJ2-7; 9 bases line up with TRBD1. The trim removed 7 bases at V and 5 bases at J, leaving 12 bases unmatched. The CDR3 totals 14 residues. CDR1 is GTSNPN and CDR2 is SVGIG in the germline V gene (reference sequence). CDR3 in DNA: TGTGCCTTGGAACAGGGGGCCCCGAAGAACGAGCAGTACTTC. Translating gives CALEQGAPKNEQYF.

This chain joins TRBV7-8 and TRBJ2-7; weak D call: TRBD2 (5 bases). Germline-derived CDR1 and CDR2 are SGHVS and FQNEAQ. Trimming stripped 6 bases from V and 4 bases from J, with 16 bases between. This CDR3 has 14 amino acids. CDR3 coding DNA: TGTGCCAGCAGTGTTAGCGAGAGAGTTTACGAGCAGTACTTC. This codes for CASSVSERVYEQYF.

Turning to this clonotype: The junction departs from the called germline gene at one end, perhaps through a read error. The chain combines TRBV7-8 with TRBJ2-1; tentatively, D is TRBD2 (5 bases). This CDR3 is 14 amino acids long. From germline, CDR1 is SGHVS and CDR2 FQNEAQ. In nucleotides, the CDR3 is TGTGCCAGCAGCTTTGCGGAGGCCTACAATGAGGAGTTCTTC. Protein product: CASSFAEAYNEEFF.

For this clonotype: This likely comes from a read error, as the CDR3 has no conserved phenylalanine or tryptophan at its end. V gene TRBV11-2 combines with J gene TRBJ2-2; D remains ambiguous. CDR1 SGHAT and CDR2 FQNNGV come from the germline V gene. The CDR3 runs to 12 residues. Here the CDR3 DNA reads TGCGTCAGCAGCACAAACACCGGGGAGCTGTTTCTT. Amino acids: CVSSTNTGELFL.

With regard to this clonotype: A junction boundary mismatches the germline segment, possibly from a read error. The V and J genes are TRBV6-1 and TRBJ2-7, with 8 bases aligning to TRBD1. Germline assignment: CDR1 MNHNS and CDR2 SASEGT. The CDR3 has 14 residues. CDR3 in amino acids: CTSSPRDRSGEQYF. The CDR3 DNA is TGTACCAGCAGTCCCCGGGACAGGAGCGGAGAGCAGTACTTC.

On this clonotype: A read error is possible here, since a much larger clone lies one base away. This rearrangement joins TRBV7-9 to TRBJ1-2, with D possibly being TRBD1 (6 bases). The germline gives CDR1 SEHNR, CDR2 FQNEAQ (reference sequence). The CDR3 is made up of 16 amino acids. The CDR3 DNA follows: TGTGCCGGCAGCTTAGCCCCTACAGGGCAAGGGGATGGCTACACCTTC. Protein product: CAGSLAPTGQGDGYTF.

This clonotype has just one count. The chain links TRBV11-2 to TRBJ1-1; TRBD1 might be the D (5 bases). The germline V and J ends were trimmed by 5 bases and 4 bases, with 17 bases remaining between them. Germline CDR1 SGHAT, CDR2 FQNNGV. This CDR3 has 15 amino acids. CDR3 sequence (DNA): TGTGCCAGCAGCATCCCACACCATGGGGGCACTGAAGCTTTCTTT. Encoded protein: CASSIPHHGGTEAFF.

A remark on this clonotype: A read error may be the cause here, since a much bigger clone is one base away. The chain couples TRBV19 to TRBJ1-2; D remains ambiguous. The CDR3 consists of 16 residues. From germline, CDR1 is LNHDA and CDR2 SQIVND (reference sequence). For the CDR3, the DNA is TGTGCCAGTAGTTTACGGACCCTTCGGTCTAAGTATGGCTACACCTTC. This translates into CASSLRTLRSKYGYTF.

Worth noting for this clonotype: It is likely a read error, because the conserved phenylalanine at the end of the CDR3 is missing. No DNA is shown, since the ends of the CDR3 on it are uncertain; the CDR3 is the one TCRdb lists. The V gene is TRBV29-1, the J gene TRBJ2-1; the D call of TRBD1 is as the table states it, not checked on the DNA. Termini included, the CDR3 measures 10 amino acids. Germline V gives CDR1 SQVTM, CDR2 ANQGSEA. The CDR3 sequence: CSVLTGKKFY.

As to this clonotype: One end of the junction does not line up with germline, which may come from a read error. This chain links TRBV11-2 with TRBJ2-7; no reliable D call. The CDR3 runs to 12 residues. Germline V gives CDR1 SGHAT, CDR2 FQNNGV. Here the CDR3 DNA reads TGTGCTAGCAGCTTAAATCGGCATGAGCAGTACTTC. Translated: CASSLNRHEQYF.

As concerns this clonotype: A much larger clonotype is one base distant, so this may be a read error. V and J are TRBV5-4 and TRBJ1-2; no clear D gene. CDR3 size: 12 residues. Per germline, CDR1 SGHNT and CDR2 YYREEE (reference sequence). This chain's CDR3 is CASSSNIGGYIF. The CDR3 nucleotides read TGTGCCAGCAGTTCCAACATAGGTGGCTACATCTTC. Drawing the rest from reference TRBV5-4 and TRBJ1-2, the complete variable domain is ETGVTQSPTHLIKTRGQQVTLRCSSQSGHNTVSWYQQALGQGPQFIFQYYREEENGRGNFPPRFSGLQFPNYSSELNVNALELDDSALYLCASSSNIGGYIFGSGTRLTVV.

The gene calls are TRBV11-2 and TRBJ2-3, with D possibly being TRBD2 (5 bases). Trimming removed 5 bases from V and 3 bases from J, with 9 bases in between. This CDR3 spans 13 amino acids. Germline V gene lookup returns CDR1 SGHAT and CDR2 FQNNGV. CDR3 region: CASSPDFTDTQYF. The CDR3 nucleotides read TGTGCCAGCAGCCCGGACTTTACAGATACGCAGTATTTT. The complete variable domain, with remaining parts taken from reference TRBV11-2 and TRBJ2-3, reads EAGVAQSPRYKIIEKRQSVAFWCNPISGHATLYWYQQILGQGPKLLIQFQNNGVVDDSQLPKDRFSAERLKGVDSTLKIQPAKLEDSAVYLCASSPDFTDTQYFGPGTRLTVL.

With regard to this clonotype: The conserved final phenylalanine or tryptophan is absent from the CDR3, which likely points to a read error. The chain employs TRBV28 and TRBJ1-5; 11 bases agree with TRBD1. Germline CDR1 is MDHEN and CDR2 is SYDVKM. CDR3 length equals 16 residues. Here the CDR3 DNA reads TGTGCCAGCAGTCGGACAGGGGGCTTGGGGAATCAGGCCCAGCATTCT. Translation gives CASSRTGGLGNQAQHS.

V is TRBV28 and J is TRBJ1-2, with unresolved D. CDR3 length: 15 amino acids. CDR1 is MDHEN and CDR2 is SYDVKM in the germline V gene. With 5 bases removed from V and 3 bases from J, the gap between germline ends came to 16 bases. This chain's CDR3 is CASSAFNSPYYGYTF. In DNA form, the CDR3 reads TGTGCCAGCAGTGCCTTTAACAGCCCCTACTATGGCTACACCTTC.

Note on this clonotype: Mismatch with germline at one junction end may stem from a read error. In DNA form, the CDR3 reads TGCGTCATCAGCCAATCCGGGATTAACGGTGGCAATGGGCAGTTCTTC. Its translation is CVISQSGINGGNGQFF. This chain uses TRBV4-1 with TRBJ2-1, with D perhaps TRBD2 (5 bases). The CDR3 is made up of 16 amino acids. Germline assignment: CDR1 MGHRA and CDR2 YSYEKL.